One sample yielded the 18 T cell receptor beta chains listed below, sequenced in a study of cytomegalovirus exposure and HLA in healthy donors. The table came from immunoSEQ multiplex PCR; TCRdb's copy has only in-frame clones and leaves some out. This table holds about 48,000 clones, 88% found once. The specimen sequenced was PBMCs. These receptors all stem from a woman aged 25 to 39 in good health and CMV-seronegative.

The chain combines TRBV19 with TRBJ2-5, with TRBD1 matching 7 bases. Germline V CDR1 and CDR2: LNHDA, SQIVND (reference sequence). V lost 5 bases to trimming and J lost 4 bases; unmatched junction nucleotides: 4. The CDR3 extends over 13 amino acids. The CDR3 protein is CASSPGTAETQYF. Written as DNA, the CDR3 is TGTGCCAGTAGTCCCGGGACAGCAGAGACCCAGTACTTC.

This chain uses TRBV7-2 with TRBJ2-7; TRBD1 aligns across 11 bases. The CDR3 spans 17 residues. Germline V gives CDR1 SGHTA, CDR2 FQGNSA. The V and J ends lost 1 base and 0 bases, in that order; junction bases with no gene match: 5. CDR3 DNA: TGTGCCAGCAGCTTAGGGACAGGGGGCCTCTCCTCCTACGAGCAGTACTTC. Translated, it gives CASSLGTGGLSSYEQYF.

This clone was seen more than once but under ten times. CDR3 DNA sequence: TGTGCCAGCAGCCAGGACAGTTTTAACACTGAAGCTTTCTTT. Translated, it gives CASSQDSFNTEAFF. The V gene is TRBV2, the J gene TRBJ1-1; TRBD1 is a possible D gene (6 bases). Trimming pared 6 bases from V and 2 bases from J, leaving 13 bases between. The CDR3 totals 14 residues. The germline CDR1 and CDR2 sequences are SNHLY and FYNNEI.

The V and J genes are TRBV7-8 and TRBJ1-2; 8 positions match TRBD1. After removal of 2 bases from V and 5 bases from J, the junction contained 4 bases not matched to a gene. This CDR3 comprises 14 residues. CDR1 is SGHVS and CDR2 is FQNEAQ in the germline V gene. CDR3 bases: TGTGCCAGCAGCTTATACACAGGGGGATATGGCTACACCTTC. Translated, it gives CASSLYTGGYGYTF.

This chain uses TRBV6-5 with TRBJ1-1; D ambiguous. The CDR3 spans 14 residues. Trimming removed 6 bases from V and 2 bases from J, with 13 bases in between. Germline CDR1 MNHEY, CDR2 SVGAGI. CDR3 bases: TGTGCCAGCAGCACGAGCCCCTTAAACACTGAAGCTTTCTTT. Protein product: CASSTSPLNTEAFF.

The CDR3 reads CASSPTSGGYNEQFF. CDR3 sequence (DNA): TGTGCCAGCAGTCCGACTAGCGGGGGGTACAATGAGCAGTTCTTC. The chain employs TRBV11-2 and TRBJ2-1, with 13 nucleotides matching TRBD2. Germline assignment: CDR1 SGHAT and CDR2 FQNNGV. V shed 6 bases and J 4 bases; nucleotides not matched to a gene: 3. The CDR3 has 15 amino acids.

V usage is TRBV27 and J usage is TRBJ2-6; D gene uncertain. This CDR3 region has 13 residues. The germline V gene encodes CDR1 MNHEY and CDR2 SMNVEV (reference sequence). V was cut by 8 bases and J by 3 bases, with 8 bases left in between. The CDR3 coding sequence is TGTGCCAGCGGCCCAGGTGGGGCCAACGTCCTGACTTTC. As protein: CASGPGGANVLTF.

This chain uses TRBV29-1 with TRBJ2-5; perhaps TRBD1 as D (5 bases). Looked up from germline, CDR1 is SQVTM and CDR2 is ANQGSEA. The CDR3 is 12 amino acids. The V end was cut by 4 bases, the J end by 4 bases, with 10 bases between. CDR3 nucleotides: TGCAGCGTTGGTAGGCAGGGAGAGACCCAGTACTTC. It translates to CSVGRQGETQYF.

The CDR3 coding sequence is TGTGCCAGCAGCTATAAAGGGGGCGCCGGGAACATTCAGTACTTC. As protein: CASSYKGGAGNIQYF. The J gene is TRBJ2-4, the V gene TRBV7-2, with TRBD1 identical over 7 bases. V gave up 4 bases and J gave up 7 bases; unmatched junction bases: 10. This CDR3 contains 15 residues. The V gene's germline CDR1 is SGHTA and CDR2 FQGNSA.

V is TRBV28 and J is TRBJ2-7; the D gene is possibly TRBD1 (6 bases). This CDR3 is built from 14 residues. Germline values: CDR1 MDHEN, CDR2 SYDVKM. The germline V and J ends were trimmed by 5 bases and 2 bases, with 13 bases remaining between them. The CDR3 sequence is CASSDQQGTYEQYF. The CDR3 DNA sequence: TGTGCCAGCAGTGACCAACAGGGAACCTACGAGCAGTACTTC.

The genes are TRBV4-2 and TRBJ2-5; 10 positions match TRBD2. CDR1 is LGHNA, CDR2 YNFKEQ, per germline. The ends lost 1 base at V and 5 bases at J; junction bases unmatched: 7. The CDR3 contains 16 residues. CDR3 residues: CASSQGFATSGETQYF. Here the CDR3 DNA reads TGTGCCAGCAGCCAAGGGTTCGCGACTAGCGGGGAGACCCAGTACTTC.

This clone is a singleton in its sample. The chain recombines TRBV5-1 with TRBJ2-3; 7 bases align to TRBD1. V lost 4 bases and J lost 9; bases outside the gene matches: 11. CDR1 and CDR2 (germline): SGHRS, YFSETQ. The CDR3 is 14 residues long. Here the CDR3 reads CASSQRQGEDTQYF. Here the CDR3 DNA reads TGCGCCAGCAGCCAAAGACAGGGTGAGGACACGCAGTATTTT.

The rearrangement uses TRBV9 and TRBJ1-3; tentatively, D is TRBD1 (5 bases). The CDR3 is made up of 15 amino acids. V was trimmed by 3 bases and J by 2 bases, leaving 12 bases between them. The germline gives CDR1 SGDLS, CDR2 YYNGEE. The CDR3 DNA is TGTGCCAGCAGCGCAGGAGGGGCCGCTGGAAACACCATATATTTT. Amino acids: CASSAGGAAGNTIYF.

The rearrangement joins TRBV6-4 to TRBJ1-1; possible D gene TRBD1, 6 bases. With 8 bases removed from V and 4 bases from J, the gap between germline ends came to 14 bases. CDR1 and CDR2 (germline): MRHNA, SNTAGT. This CDR3 spans 13 amino acids. CDR3 DNA: TGTGCCAGCGGGGTGACAGGTTTCACTGAAGCTTTCTTT. Protein product: CASGVTGFTEAFF.

This clone was observed once. For the CDR3, the DNA is TGTGCCAGCAGTGAAGGGTCTACCCTTGAAGCTTTCTTT. It translates to CASSEGSTLEAFF. The chain joins TRBV6-1 to TRBJ1-1; D is unclear. V was pared by 1 base and J by 7 bases, with 10 bases between. CDR3 length: 13 residues. Germline assignment: CDR1 MNHNS and CDR2 SASEGT.

The table lists this clone with a count of one. The V call is TRBV27, the J call TRBJ2-2, with 11 positions matching TRBD2. Germline V lookup: CDR1 MNHEY, CDR2 SMNVEV (reference sequence). The CDR3 is 18 residues long. With 3 bases clipped from V and 1 base from J, the junction kept 7 bases outside the gene matches. DNA of the CDR3: TGTGCCAGCAGTTTGGGGCTAGCGGGAGGCCTGAACACCGGGGAGCTGTTTTTT. Translated, it gives CASSLGLAGGLNTGELFF.

The chain joins TRBV7-2 to TRBJ2-7; 11 bases align to TRBD2. The length of the CDR3 is 16 residues. The germline V gene has CDR1 SGHTA and CDR2 FQGNSA. V was clipped by 6 bases and J by 1 base; unmatched bases: 8. CDR3 amino acids: CASRTTGTSGSYEQYF. As DNA, the CDR3 is TGTGCCAGCAGAACCACCGGGACTAGCGGTTCCTACGAGCAGTACTTC.

The rearrangement joins TRBV5-6 to TRBJ2-3, with TRBD1 matching 10 bases. In germline, CDR1 is SGHDT, CDR2 YYEEEE. The CDR3 is 16 residues long. V was clipped by 0 bases and J by 4 bases; unmatched bases: 5. The CDR3 DNA is TGTGCCAGCAGCTTGGGAGGGACAGGGGCAGCAGATACGCAGTATTTT. As protein: CASSLGGTGAADTQYF.